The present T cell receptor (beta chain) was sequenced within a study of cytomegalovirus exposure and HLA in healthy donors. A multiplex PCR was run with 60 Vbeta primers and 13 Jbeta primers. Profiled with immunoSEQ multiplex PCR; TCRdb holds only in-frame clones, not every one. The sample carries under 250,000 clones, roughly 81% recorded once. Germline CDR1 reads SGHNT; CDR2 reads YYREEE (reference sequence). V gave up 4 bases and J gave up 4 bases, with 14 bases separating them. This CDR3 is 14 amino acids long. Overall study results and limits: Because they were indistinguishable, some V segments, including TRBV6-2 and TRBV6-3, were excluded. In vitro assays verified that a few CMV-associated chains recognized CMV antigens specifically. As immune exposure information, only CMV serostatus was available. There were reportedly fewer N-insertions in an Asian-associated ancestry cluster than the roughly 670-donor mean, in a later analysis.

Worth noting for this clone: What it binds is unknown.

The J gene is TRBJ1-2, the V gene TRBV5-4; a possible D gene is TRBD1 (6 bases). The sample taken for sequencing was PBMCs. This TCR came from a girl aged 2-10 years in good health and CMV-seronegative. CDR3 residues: CASSGAGALYGYTF. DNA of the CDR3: TGTGCCAGCAGCGGAGCAGGGGCCCTCTATGGCTACACCTTC.